This TCR beta chain derives from a study of T cell clonality in common variable immunodeficiency. Study-wide points: CVID patient heterogeneity limited repertoire-clinical complication correlations.

This clone was detected only a few times. Its antigen remains unknown. The CDR3 goes on 3 residues after the read ends, and that part is filled in from the germline J gene. The germline V gene has CDR1 SGHTA and CDR2 FQGTGA. With 2 bases removed from V and 3 bases from J, the gap between germline ends came to 11 bases. The CDR3 extends over 14 amino acids. The method was immunoSEQ multiplex PCR; TCRdb's version includes in-frame clones alone and lacks a portion of them. The repertoire consists of 30,000 to 40,000 clones, none detected only once. Each donor provided about 5 to 8 ml of heparinized whole blood.

The clonotype comes from a person between 18 and 69 years old in good health. Sequenced input: peripheral blood mononuclear cells. This chain joins TRBV7-3 and TRBJ2-7, with a possible D match to TRBD2 (6 bases). CDR3 bases read: TGTGCCAGCAGCTTAGAAGCGGGCCACTACGAG. The encoded protein is CASSLEAGHYE. The CDR3 reads in full as CASSLEAGHYEQYF.